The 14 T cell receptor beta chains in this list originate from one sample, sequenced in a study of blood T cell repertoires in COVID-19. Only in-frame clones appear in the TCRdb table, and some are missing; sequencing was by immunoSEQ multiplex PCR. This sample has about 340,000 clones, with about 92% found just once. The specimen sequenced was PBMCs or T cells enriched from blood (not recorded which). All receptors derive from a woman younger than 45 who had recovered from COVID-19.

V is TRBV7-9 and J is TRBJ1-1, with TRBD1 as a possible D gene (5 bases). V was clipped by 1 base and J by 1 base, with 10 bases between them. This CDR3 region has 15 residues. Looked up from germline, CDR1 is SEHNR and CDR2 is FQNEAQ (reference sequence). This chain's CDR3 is CASSLVTGTNTEAFF. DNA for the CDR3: TGTGCCAGCAGCTTAGTTACAGGCACGAACACTGAAGCTTTCTTT. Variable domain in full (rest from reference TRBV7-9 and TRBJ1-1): DTGVSQNPRHKITKRGQNVTFRCDPISEHNRLYWYRQTLGQGPEFLTYFQNEAQLEKSRLLSDRFSAERPKGSFSTLEIQRTEQGDSAMYLCASSLVTGTNTEAFFGQGTRLTVV.

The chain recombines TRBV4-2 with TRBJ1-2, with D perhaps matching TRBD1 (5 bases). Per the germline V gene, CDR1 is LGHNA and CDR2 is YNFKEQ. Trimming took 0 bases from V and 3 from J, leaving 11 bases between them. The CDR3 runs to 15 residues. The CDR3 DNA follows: TGTGCCAGCAGCCAAGACAAGGGGTGGGACTATGGCTACACCTTC. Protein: CASSQDKGWDYGYTF.

The DNA for the CDR3 is TGTGCCAGCAGTTTCTCAGGGGGTATTTCACCCCTCCACTTT. Its protein product is CASSFSGGISPLHF. The chain employs TRBV27 and TRBJ1-6, with 7 positions matching TRBD1. The CDR3 covers 14 residues. The J segment lost 9 bases and the V segment lost 3 bases, leaving 5 bases of the junction unmatched. Germline CDR1 is MNHEY and CDR2 is SMNVEV (reference sequence).

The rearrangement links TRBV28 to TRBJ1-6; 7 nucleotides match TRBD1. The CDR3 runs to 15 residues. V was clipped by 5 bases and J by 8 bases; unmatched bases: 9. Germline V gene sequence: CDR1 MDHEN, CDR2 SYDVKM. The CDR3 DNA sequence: TGTGCCAGCAGTAGCGAACAGGGGTTGTATTCACCCCTCCACTTT. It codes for CASSSEQGLYSPLHF. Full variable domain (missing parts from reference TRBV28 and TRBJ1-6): DVKVTQSSRYLVKRTGEKVFLECVQDMDHENMFWYRQDPGLGLRLIYFSYDVKMKEKGDIPEGYSVSREKKERFSLILESASTNQTSMYLCASSSEQGLYSPLHFGNGTRLTVT.

Here the CDR3 reads CASSQDTAVGTDTQYF. The CDR3 DNA sequence: TGCGCCAGCAGCCAAGATACAGCGGTTGGCACAGATACGCAGTATTTT. This sequence joins TRBV4-1 and TRBJ2-3; maybe TRBD2 (5 bases). V shed 0 bases and J shed 1 base, with 11 bases lying between them. The CDR3 is 16 residues long. From germline, CDR1 is MGHRA and CDR2 YSYEKL.

In DNA, the CDR3 is TGTGCCAGCTCACCAACCCCTGGGACTGGCTCCTACGAGCAGTACTTC. Its translation is CASSPTPGTGSYEQYF. V is TRBV18 and J is TRBJ2-7, with a possible D match to TRBD2 (6 bases). The CDR3 length is 16 residues. Trimming took off 2 bases at V and 0 bases at J, with 14 bases between the two ends. CDR1 KGHSH and CDR2 LQKENI come from the germline V gene.

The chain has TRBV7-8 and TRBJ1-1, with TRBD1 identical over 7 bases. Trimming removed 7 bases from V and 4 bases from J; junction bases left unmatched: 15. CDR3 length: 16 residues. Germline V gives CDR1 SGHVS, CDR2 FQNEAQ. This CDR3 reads CASTSYQETGLTEAFF. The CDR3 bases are TGTGCCAGCACCTCCTACCAAGAGACAGGGCTCACTGAAGCTTTCTTT.

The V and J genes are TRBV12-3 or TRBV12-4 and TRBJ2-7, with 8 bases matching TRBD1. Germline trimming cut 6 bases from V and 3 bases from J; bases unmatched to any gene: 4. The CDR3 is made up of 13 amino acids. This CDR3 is CASSLDRVYEQYF. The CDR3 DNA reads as TGTGCCAGCAGCTTGGACAGGGTCTACGAGCAGTACTTC.

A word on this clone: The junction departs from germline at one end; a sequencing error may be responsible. CDR3 in amino acids: CASSLWTSGFANTGELFF. The DNA of the CDR3 is TGTGCCAGCAGCTTATGGACTAGCGGCTTCGCGAACACCGGGGAGCTGTTTTTT. This chain uses TRBV28 with TRBJ2-2; 10 bases map to TRBD2. The CDR3 covers 18 residues. Germline V gene sequence: CDR1 MDHEN, CDR2 SYDVKM.

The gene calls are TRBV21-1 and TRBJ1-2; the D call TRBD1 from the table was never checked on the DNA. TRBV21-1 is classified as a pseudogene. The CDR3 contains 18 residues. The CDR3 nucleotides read TGTGCCAGCAGCAAACAGGGGACAGGTCTAGAGGGGGGCTATGGCTACACCTTC. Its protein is CASSKQGTGLEGGYGYTF.

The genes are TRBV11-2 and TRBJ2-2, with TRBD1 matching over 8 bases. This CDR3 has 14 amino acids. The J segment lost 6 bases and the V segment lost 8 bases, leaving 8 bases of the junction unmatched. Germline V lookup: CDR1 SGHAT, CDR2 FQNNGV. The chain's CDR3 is CASGPGQVAGELFF. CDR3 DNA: TGTGCCAGCGGACCGGGACAGGTCGCCGGGGAGCTGTTTTTT.

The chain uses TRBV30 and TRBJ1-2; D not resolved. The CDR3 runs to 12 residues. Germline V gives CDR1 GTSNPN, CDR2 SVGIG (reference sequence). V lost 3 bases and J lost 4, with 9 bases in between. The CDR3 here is CAWSPSGYGYTF. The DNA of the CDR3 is TGTGCCTGGAGCCCTTCCGGCTATGGCTACACCTTC.

CDR3 nucleotides: TGCGCCAGCAGCAGGGACAGCTCTAACTATGGCTACACCTTC. It is translated as CASSRDSSNYGYTF. The rearrangement uses TRBV5-1 and TRBJ1-2; 7 nucleotides match TRBD1. The ends lost 4 bases at V and 0 bases at J; junction bases unmatched: 3. CDR3 size: 14 residues. Germline V gene data show CDR1 as SGHRS and CDR2 as YFSETQ. The variable domain in full, completed from reference TRBV5-1 and TRBJ1-2, reads KAGVTQTPRYLIKTRGQQVTLSCSPISGHRSVSWYQQTPGQGLQFLFEYFSETQRNKGNFPGRFSGRQFSNSRSEMNVSTLELGDSALYLCASSRDSSNYGYTFGSGTRLTVV.

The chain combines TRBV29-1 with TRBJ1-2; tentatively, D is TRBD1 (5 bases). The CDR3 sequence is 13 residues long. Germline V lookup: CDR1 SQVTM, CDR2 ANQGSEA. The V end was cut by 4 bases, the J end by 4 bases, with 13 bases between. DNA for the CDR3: TGCAGCGTTGTGGGGCCCTTAGTCTATGGCTACACCTTC. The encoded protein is CSVVGPLVYGYTF.